This T cell receptor beta chain originates from a study of Ad26.COV2.S vaccination and SARS-CoV-2 variants. Specified treatment: some 20 received Ad26.COV2.S at low or high dose, single or two shots; several received placebo; per-sample allocation not given. Samples were taken on day 63 after the first vaccine or placebo injection. Boston hosted the donor, who was an adult aged 18-55 years. Assay used: immunoSEQ multiplex PCR; TCRdb lists only in-frame clones, some missing. The data contain more than 300,000 clones, more than 70% of them singletons. The receptor comes from a person between 18 and 65 years old who received the Ad26.COV2.S COVID-19 vaccine or a placebo. The sequencing used peripheral blood, collected in a trial of Ad26.COV2.S vaccine versus placebo.

This CDR3 reads CASGGLAGETQYF. Here the CDR3 DNA reads TGTGCCAGCGGGGGACTAGCCGGAGAGACCCAGTACTTC. The chain has TRBV2 and TRBJ2-5; TRBD2 matches 9 bases. This CDR3 region has 13 residues. Unmatched junction bases numbered 5, after V lost 8 bases and J lost 4 bases. Per germline, CDR1 SNHLY and CDR2 FYNNEI.